One sample yielded the 32 T cell receptor beta chains listed below, sequenced in a study of OX40 agonist ivuxolimab in advanced cancers. Measured with immunoSEQ multiplex PCR; TCRdb has only the in-frame clones, and not every one. This sample yields about 82,000 clones, of which roughly 91% are seen a single time; 2% to 2.5% belongs to the top ten. Specimen: CD4+ or CD8+ T cells sorted from blood, collected in a trial of the OX40 agonist ivuxolimab. Source of these receptors: an adult with an advanced solid tumor such as melanoma, head and neck, liver or kidney cancer.

The CDR3 reads CAISESNGGMNTEAFF. CDR3 nucleotides: TGTGCCATCAGTGAGTCGAACGGAGGGATGAACACTGAAGCTTTCTTT. This chain links TRBV10-3 with TRBJ1-1; D call uncertain. Trimming left V 0 bases short and J 0 bases short, with 11 bases between. CDR3 size: 16 residues. The germline V gene has CDR1 ENHRY and CDR2 SYGVKD.

The V and J genes are TRBV20-1 and TRBJ2-7; no clear D. Germline V gene sequence: CDR1 DFQATT, CDR2 SNEGSKA (reference sequence). The CDR3 totals 11 residues. V was shortened by 3 bases and J by 7 bases, with 10 bases between the two germline ends. CDR3 sequence reads: CSARSLWEQYF. For the CDR3, the DNA is TGCAGTGCTAGGTCCCTCTGGGAGCAGTACTTC.

The gene calls are TRBV11-3 and TRBJ2-7; 7 nucleotides align to TRBD2. Germline lookup yields CDR1 SGHNT and CDR2 YENEEA. V shed 0 bases, J shed 2 bases, and the junction held 7 bases outside the gene matches. The CDR3 runs 16 residues. DNA of the CDR3: TGTGCCAGCAGCTTAGATTTAACTAGCGAGCCCTACGAGCAGTACTTC. It encodes CASSLDLTSEPYEQYF.

V and J are TRBV4-1 and TRBJ2-3, with 8 positions matching TRBD2. J was trimmed by 0 bases and V by 4 bases; bases with no gene match: 9. From germline, CDR1 is MGHRA and CDR2 YSYEKL. This CDR3 comprises 17 residues. The CDR3 DNA is TGCGCCAGCAGCCCCAATTTACTAGCGGCTAGCACAGATACGCAGTATTTT. This gives the protein CASSPNLLAASTDTQYF.

The rearrangement joins TRBV20-1 to TRBJ1-1; D is undetermined. This CDR3 contains 11 residues. Germline V gene lookup returns CDR1 DFQATT and CDR2 SNEGSKA (reference sequence). Trimming left V 0 bases short and J 8 bases short, with 7 bases between. For the CDR3, the DNA is TGCAGTGCTAGAGATCACCCCGAAGCTTTCTTT. As protein: CSARDHPEAFF.

V and J are TRBV9 and TRBJ2-7, with D maybe TRBD1 (6 bases). Germline V gene data show CDR1 as SGDLS and CDR2 as YYNGEE. The CDR3 contains 13 residues. V gave up 4 bases and J gave up 4 bases, with 12 bases separating them. CDR3 nucleotide sequence: TGTGCCAGCAGCCAGGGGCAGTTGTACGAGCAGTACTTC. Its translation is CASSQGQLYEQYF.

The V call is TRBV9, the J call TRBJ1-2; tentatively, D is TRBD1 (5 bases). Looked up from germline, CDR1 is SGDLS and CDR2 is YYNGEE. Trimming cost V 2 bases and J 7 bases, with 15 bases left between them. The length of the CDR3 is 14 residues. CDR3 in amino acids: CASSVSWDGGGYTF. CDR3 coding DNA: TGTGCCAGCAGCGTGAGCTGGGATGGGGGTGGCTACACCTTC.

V is TRBV5-6 and J is TRBJ2-4; 8 bases are a match to TRBD1. V lost 0 bases and J lost 0; bases outside the gene matches: 2. CDR1 is SGHDT, CDR2 YYEEEE, per germline. CDR3 length: 16 amino acids. The DNA for the CDR3 is TGTGCCAGCAGCTTGGGACAGGGGCTAGCCAAAAACATTCAGTACTTC. It is translated as CASSLGQGLAKNIQYF.

This clone is a singleton in its sample. The rearrangement joins TRBV7-2 to TRBJ2-5; either TRBD1 or TRBD2 may supply D (5 bases each). The germline gives CDR1 SGHTA, CDR2 FQGNSA. V dropped 3 bases and J dropped 5 bases, with 16 bases sitting between them. The CDR3 runs 15 residues. CDR3 protein: CASSLGDGSPETQYF. In DNA form, the CDR3 reads TGTGCCAGCAGCTTGGGGGACGGATCTCCTGAGACCCAGTACTTC.

The chain combines TRBV27 with TRBJ2-5; D assignment may be TRBD1 or TRBD2 (5 bases each). Looked up from germline, CDR1 is MNHEY and CDR2 is SMNVEV (reference sequence). V was clipped by 2 bases and J by 5 bases, with 15 bases between them. The CDR3 is 15 amino acids. CDR3 protein: CASSLRPGAGETQYF. In DNA, the CDR3 is TGTGCCAGCAGTTTACGCCCCGGGGCAGGGGAGACCCAGTACTTC.

The rearrangement uses TRBV7-3 and TRBJ2-3; no definite D call. V was cut by 3 bases and J by 11 bases, with 18 bases left in between. Germline V gene data show CDR1 as SGHTA and CDR2 as FQGTGA. The length of the CDR3 is 14 residues. The CDR3 bases are TGTGCCAGCAGCTTGACAACTGGTGGGTGGAAGCAGTATTTT. Protein product: CASSLTTGGWKQYF.

The J gene is TRBJ2-3, the V gene TRBV19; 11 bases align to TRBD2. CDR1 and CDR2 from the germline V gene are LNHDA and SQIVND (reference sequence). Trimming cost V 9 bases and J 0 bases; bases outside gene matches: 5. This CDR3 comprises 15 residues. The CDR3, as DNA: TGTGCCAGCGGACGACTAGCGGGAAGCACAGATACGCAGTATTTT. Its protein product is CASGRLAGSTDTQYF.

The V and J genes are TRBV5-1 and TRBJ2-7; 12 bases are a match to TRBD2. The V segment lost 7 bases and the J segment 4 bases; nucleotides outside the gene matches: 3. The germline CDR1 and CDR2 sequences are SGHRS and YFSETQ. The CDR3 contains 13 residues. CDR3 DNA sequence: TGCGCCAGCGCGACTAGCGGGAGTTACGAGCAGTACTTC. Translation: CASATSGSYEQYF.

The chain carries TRBV5-5 and TRBJ1-1; D not resolved. V was clipped by 0 bases and J by 4 bases, with 7 bases between them. Germline values: CDR1 SGHKS, CDR2 YYEKEE (reference sequence). The CDR3 consists of 13 residues. CDR3 sequence: CASSLGLITEAFF. DNA of the CDR3: TGTGCCAGCAGCTTGGGCCTGATCACTGAAGCTTTCTTT.

The V call is TRBV6-5, the J call TRBJ2-5, with unresolved D. This CDR3 is built from 11 residues. Germline CDR1 MNHEY, CDR2 SVGAGI. V was clipped by 4 bases and J by 4 bases, with 4 bases between them. As DNA, the CDR3 is TGTGCCAGCAGTTCCAGAGAGACCCAGTACTTC. Translating gives CASSSRETQYF.

The chain carries TRBV7-2 and TRBJ1-2; the D gene is possibly TRBD1 (5 bases). The V gene's germline CDR1 is SGHTA and CDR2 FQGNSA. The CDR3 runs to 14 residues. Trimming took off 5 bases at V and 7 bases at J, with 17 bases between the two ends. CDR3 residues: CASSQSPGIGGYTF. CDR3 in DNA: TGTGCCAGCAGCCAATCCCCAGGGATAGGTGGCTACACCTTC.

The gene calls are TRBV30 and TRBJ1-5; the D gene is possibly TRBD1 (5 bases). The length of the CDR3 is 15 residues. V lost 5 bases, J lost 1 base, and 15 bases lay in between. Looked up from germline, CDR1 is GTSNPN and CDR2 is SVGIG (reference sequence). CDR3 in amino acids: CAWVTVRTSNQPQHF. The CDR3 DNA is TGTGCCTGGGTGACAGTGCGCACCAGCAATCAGCCCCAGCATTTT.

The chain joins TRBV9 to TRBJ2-5; possible D gene TRBD2, 6 bases. The germline V and J ends were trimmed by 0 bases and 5 bases, with 11 bases remaining between them. The CDR3 extends over 14 amino acids. The germline CDR1 and CDR2 sequences are SGDLS and YYNGEE. The chain's CDR3 is CASSVGSGGETQYF. The CDR3 DNA reads TGTGCCAGCAGCGTAGGAAGTGGAGGGGAGACCCAGTACTTC. The full variable domain, in which reference TRBV9 and TRBJ2-5 provide the parts outside the CDR3, is DSGVTQTPKHLITATGQRVTLRCSPRSGDLSVYWYQQSLDQGLQFLIQYYNGEERAKGNILERFSAQQFPDLHSELNLSSLELGDSALYFCASSVGSGGETQYFGPGTRLLVL.

The rearrangement joins TRBV14 to TRBJ1-4; 8 nucleotides match TRBD1. The CDR3 length is 16 residues. V dropped 3 bases and J dropped 8; count of bases not matched to a gene: 11. Germline V gives CDR1 SGHDN, CDR2 FVKESK. The CDR3 DNA is TGTGCCAGCAGCCATCCTCCGGGACAGGCAGGAGAAAAACTGTTTTTT. Protein product: CASSHPPGQAGEKLFF.

This clone was detected once. The chain combines TRBV9 with TRBJ2-5; TRBD2 might be the D (5 bases). This CDR3 is built from 15 residues. Trimming took off 4 bases at V and 5 bases at J, with 18 bases between the two ends. Germline V CDR1 and CDR2: SGDLS, YYNGEE. CDR3 loop: CASSLSLGEWETQYF. The CDR3 bases are TGTGCCAGCAGCTTATCACTAGGAGAGTGGGAGACCCAGTACTTC.

The chain links TRBV4-3 to TRBJ2-1, with D possibly being TRBD1 or TRBD2 (5 bases each). The germline V and J ends were trimmed by 1 base and 6 bases, with 19 bases remaining between them. This CDR3 has 17 residues. Germline V gene sequence: CDR1 LGHNA, CDR2 YSLEER. CDR3 DNA sequence: TGCGCCAGCAGCCAAGGTTCAGGGACCCCTTACAGCAATGAGCAGTTCTTC. This codes for CASSQGSGTPYSNEQFF.

This chain joins TRBV18 and TRBJ2-3; D unclear. The CDR3 sequence is 13 residues long. V lost 3 bases to trimming and J lost 9 bases, with 13 bases between them. CDR1 KGHSH and CDR2 LQKENI come from the germline V gene. This CDR3 reads CASSPPPTGTQYF. CDR3 bases: TGTGCCAGCTCACCCCCCCCCACTGGGACGCAGTATTTT. The full variable domain, its missing parts supplied by reference TRBV18 and TRBJ2-3, is NAGVMQNPRHLVRRRGQEARLRCSPMKGHSHVYWYRQLPEEGLKFMVYLQKENIIDESGMPKERFSAEFPKEGPSILRIQQVVRGDSAAYFCASSPPPTGTQYFGPGTRLTVL.

The rearrangement joins TRBV15 to TRBJ2-3, with 7 nucleotides matching TRBD2. CDR3 length: 17 amino acids. Per the germline V gene, CDR1 is LNHNV and CDR2 is YYDKDF (reference sequence). V shed 3 bases and J 0 bases; nucleotides not matched to a gene: 9. CDR3: CATSSPPGGKSTDTQYF. CDR3 coding DNA: TGTGCCACCAGCAGTCCCCCGGGAGGAAAAAGCACAGATACGCAGTATTTT.

The V and J genes are TRBV28 and TRBJ1-2, with TRBD1 as a possible D gene (6 bases). This CDR3 has 14 amino acids. The V and J ends lost 6 bases and 1 base respectively, with 12 bases between them. Per the germline V gene, CDR1 is MDHEN and CDR2 is SYDVKM. CDR3 sequence: CASRYRVVNYGYTF. CDR3 nucleotide sequence: TGTGCCAGCAGGTACAGGGTAGTTAACTATGGCTACACCTTC.

This rearrangement joins TRBV5-5 to TRBJ1-3; D ambiguous. The germline gives CDR1 SGHKS, CDR2 YYEKEE (reference sequence). The V gene lost 2 bases and the J gene lost 1 base, with 10 bases spanning the gap. The CDR3 spans 15 residues. CDR3 loop: CASSFWSLSGNTIYF. CDR3 sequence (DNA): TGTGCCAGCAGCTTCTGGTCCTTATCTGGAAACACCATATATTTT.

The V and J genes are TRBV6-4 and TRBJ2-3, with 13 nucleotides matching TRBD2. V shed 4 bases and J 6 bases; nucleotides not matched to a gene: 7. CDR3 size: 16 residues. Germline loops: CDR1 MRHNA, CDR2 SNTAGT. CDR3 in amino acids: CASSVGLAGASDTQYF. DNA of the CDR3: TGTGCCAGCAGTGTCGGACTAGCGGGGGCTTCCGATACGCAGTATTTT.

The rearrangement links TRBV4-1 to TRBJ2-5, with 7 bases identical to TRBD2. Germline V lookup: CDR1 MGHRA, CDR2 YSYEKL. J was trimmed by 1 base and V by 0 bases; bases with no gene match: 5. This CDR3 is 16 amino acids long. The DNA for the CDR3 is TGCGCCAGCAGCCAAGAAGGGGACTACCTCCAAGAGACCCAGTACTTC. Its translation is CASSQEGDYLQETQYF.

The chain combines TRBV19 with TRBJ2-2; D is perhaps TRBD2 (5 bases). The V end lost 3 bases, the J end lost 6 bases, and 11 bases lay between the germline ends. The CDR3 covers 14 residues. In germline, CDR1 is LNHDA, CDR2 SQIVND (reference sequence). The CDR3 sequence is CASSIGLAPGELFF. DNA for the CDR3: TGTGCCAGTAGTATCGGTCTAGCCCCCGGGGAGCTGTTTTTT. Full variable domain (remainder filled in from reference TRBV19 and TRBJ2-2): DGGITQSPKYLFRKEGQNVTLSCEQNLNHDAMYWYRQDPGQGLRLIYYSQIVNDFQKGDIAEGYSVSREKKESFPLTVTSAQKNPTAFYLCASSIGLAPGELFFGEGSRLTVL.

With respect to this clone: The same CDR3 also results from other DNA sequences found in this sample. The CDR3 DNA reads TGTGCCAGCAGTTTAGCCACCGGGGAGCTGTTTTTT. This codes for CASSLATGELFF. J is TRBJ2-2 and V is TRBV28; D gene uncertain. Germline loops: CDR1 MDHEN, CDR2 SYDVKM. This CDR3 is 12 amino acids long. V dropped 2 bases and J dropped 4 bases, with 2 bases sitting between them. Drawing the rest from reference TRBV28 and TRBJ2-2, the complete variable domain is DVKVTQSSRYLVKRTGEKVFLECVQDMDHENMFWYRQDPGLGLRLIYFSYDVKMKEKGDIPEGYSVSREKKERFSLILESASTNQTSMYLCASSLATGELFFGEGSRLTVL.

The chain couples TRBV15 to TRBJ1-3; D may be TRBD1 (5 bases). This CDR3 is built from 13 residues. Looked up from germline, CDR1 is LNHNV and CDR2 is YYDKDF (reference sequence). V gave up 5 bases and J gave up 3 bases, with 8 bases separating them. The CDR3 protein is CATSGDGGNTIYF. Written as DNA, the CDR3 is TGTGCCACCAGCGGGGACGGTGGAAACACCATATATTTT.

This chain uses TRBV10-1 with TRBJ2-5, with unresolved D. This CDR3 region has 13 residues. V was cut by 2 bases and J by 2 bases, with 6 bases left in between. Germline V gene lookup returns CDR1 WNHNN and CDR2 SYGVQD (reference sequence). CDR3 nucleotides: TGCGCCAGCAGTGAGAACCATCAAGAGACCCAGTACTTC. Encoded protein: CASSENHQETQYF.

This clone was counted once. The chain employs TRBV10-2 and TRBJ2-7; D call uncertain. Between the trimmed V and J ends, which lost 2 bases and 4 bases, there was a span of 9 bases. The CDR3 contains 13 residues. Germline CDR1 and CDR2: WSHSY and SAAADI. The CDR3 loop reads CASSEGSPYEQYF. DNA for the CDR3: TGCGCCAGCAGTGAGGGTTCTCCTTACGAGCAGTACTTC.